These 25 T cell receptor beta chains were all obtained from the same sample, sequenced in a study of cytomegalovirus exposure and HLA in healthy donors. PCR amplification relied on 60 Vbeta primers (plus 13 Jbeta primers). Clones were sequenced by immunoSEQ multiplex PCR, and TCRdb holds only the in-frame ones, with some missing. The data hold about 230,000 clones, with 85% to 90% observed a single time. The sequenced material came from PBMCs. The receptor set was obtained from a human donor in good health.

The CDR3 nucleotides are TGCGCCAGCAGCTTTGACCAGCGGGGCACCGGGGAGCTGTTTTTT. Translated: CASSFDQRGTGELFF. The V and J genes are TRBV5-1 and TRBJ2-2; 7 bases line up with TRBD2. The CDR3 spans 15 residues. V shed 2 bases, J shed 4 bases, and the junction held 5 bases outside the gene matches. Germline V gives CDR1 SGHRS, CDR2 YFSETQ. Combining the CDR3 with reference TRBV5-1 and TRBJ2-2 gives the whole variable domain KAGVTQTPRYLIKTRGQQVTLSCSPISGHRSVSWYQQTPGQGLQFLFEYFSETQRNKGNFPGRFSGRQFSNSRSEMNVSTLELGDSALYLCASSFDQRGTGELFFGEGSRLTVL.

The chain has TRBV11-3 and TRBJ2-1; 7 bases map to TRBD2. CDR1 is SGHNT and CDR2 is YENEEA in the germline V gene. J was trimmed by 9 bases and V by 1 base; bases with no gene match: 6. CDR3 size: 14 residues. The CDR3 DNA follows: TGTGCCAGCAGCTTAGGTCGGGGGAGGGTTGAGCAGTTCTTC. Translating gives CASSLGRGRVEQFF.

The genes are TRBV4-1 and TRBJ1-5; D unresolved. The CDR3 has 17 amino acids. Germline values: CDR1 MGHRA, CDR2 YSYEKL. Trimming stripped 4 bases from V and 0 bases from J, with 16 bases between. DNA for the CDR3: TGCGCCAGCAGCCTGAGACTAGGAGCAGATAGCAATCAGCCCCAGCATTTT. Translated: CASSLRLGADSNQPQHF.

The chain recombines TRBV9 with TRBJ2-1; no reliable D call. There are 16 residues in the CDR3. V lost 0 bases to trimming and J lost 0 bases, with 10 bases between them. Germline CDR1 and CDR2: SGDLS and YYNGEE. This CDR3 reads CASSVVAMSSYNEQFF. The CDR3 DNA is TGTGCCAGCAGCGTAGTCGCGATGAGCTCCTACAATGAGCAGTTCTTC.

The chain employs TRBV7-9 and TRBJ2-1, with TRBD2 matching 7 bases. The CDR3 has 15 residues. Trimming at V came to 5 bases and at J to 5 bases, leaving 9 bases not matched to a gene. CDR1 SEHNR and CDR2 FQNEAQ come from the germline V gene (reference sequence). The CDR3 nucleotides are TGTGCCAGCAGCCACGAGGGGAGGGCGCACAATGAGCAGTTCTTC. Protein product: CASSHEGRAHNEQFF. Looking up the rest from reference TRBV7-9 and TRBJ2-1 gives the full variable domain: DTGVSQNPRHKITKRGQNVTFRCDPISEHNRLYWYRQTLGQGPEFLTYFQNEAQLEKSRLLSDRFSAERPKGSFSTLEIQRTEQGDSAMYLCASSHEGRAHNEQFFGPGTRLTVL.

This chain's CDR3 is CASRGRGHEQYF. DNA of the CDR3: TGTGCCAGCAGAGGCAGGGGACACGAGCAGTACTTC. The chain uses TRBV11-2 and TRBJ2-7, with D perhaps TRBD1 (6 bases). CDR3 size: 12 residues. Per the germline V gene, CDR1 is SGHAT and CDR2 is FQNNGV. Trimming pared 6 bases from V and 5 bases from J, leaving 11 bases between.

The V gene is TRBV7-3, the J gene TRBJ2-1, with 8 bases matching TRBD2. J gave up 7 bases and V 3 bases, and 5 bases lay outside the gene matches. CDR1 is SGHTA, CDR2 FQGTGA, per germline. The CDR3 loop spans 14 amino acids. The CDR3, as DNA: TGTGCCAGCAGCTTTAGCGGGACGGCGAATGAGCAGTTCTTC. The encoded protein is CASSFSGTANEQFF.

The chain links TRBV29-1 to TRBJ2-5; 8 bases are a match to TRBD1. CDR3 length equals 12 residues. Losses at the gene ends were 7 bases for V and 3 bases for J; bases not matched to a gene: 4. CDR1 and CDR2 from the germline V gene are SQVTM and ANQGSEA. CDR3 region: CSASGGEETQYF. For the CDR3, the DNA is TGCAGCGCTTCAGGGGGCGAAGAGACCCAGTACTTC.

The chain combines TRBV4-1 with TRBJ1-1; D is undetermined. Germline V CDR1 and CDR2: MGHRA, YSYEKL. The CDR3 spans 15 residues. With 4 bases removed from V and 10 bases from J, the gap between germline ends came to 22 bases. CDR3 residues: CASSPGPGRKRVAFF. CDR3 DNA sequence: TGCGCCAGCAGCCCCGGGCCGGGGAGGAAGAGGGTAGCTTTCTTT.

The rearrangement joins TRBV4-1 to TRBJ2-1; 10 positions match TRBD1. This CDR3 spans 15 amino acids. Trimming cost V 2 bases and J 8 bases; bases outside gene matches: 6. Germline values: CDR1 MGHRA, CDR2 YSYEKL. In nucleotides, the CDR3 is TGCGCCAGCAGCCAAAAAAGGACAGGGGGGGATGAGCAGTTCTTC. Amino acid sequence: CASSQKRTGGDEQFF.

The chain uses TRBV6-5 and TRBJ1-1, with D possibly matching TRBD1 (5 bases). Germline V gene lookup returns CDR1 MNHEY and CDR2 SVGAGI. The CDR3 is 15 residues long. V lost 6 bases and J 0 bases, leaving 14 bases between the germline ends. The CDR3 sequence is CASRRLDTMNTEAFF. The CDR3 DNA reads as TGTGCCAGCAGGAGACTGGACACAATGAACACTGAAGCTTTCTTT.

This chain joins TRBV30 and TRBJ2-1; D unclear. Trimming shortened V by 4 bases and J by 4 bases, and 5 bases separated the two germline ends. The CDR3 is 11 amino acids. CDR1 and CDR2 from the germline V gene are GTSNPN and SVGIG (reference sequence). The CDR3 region is CAWIQYNEQFF. Here the CDR3 DNA reads TGTGCCTGGATCCAGTACAATGAGCAGTTCTTC.

The CDR3 loop reads CASSRAPGTGEFLAKNIQYF. The DNA for the CDR3 is TGTGCCAGCAGCCGGGCGCCCGGGACAGGGGAATTTCTAGCCAAAAACATTCAGTACTTC. This chain links TRBV5-4 with TRBJ2-4; TRBD1 matches at 10 bases. The CDR3 covers 20 residues. Per germline, CDR1 SGHNT and CDR2 YYREEE (reference sequence). V lost 4 bases and J lost 0; bases outside the gene matches: 16. Full variable domain (rest looked up from reference TRBV5-4 and TRBJ2-4): ETGVTQSPTHLIKTRGQQVTLRCSSQSGHNTVSWYQQALGQGPQFIFQYYREEENGRGNFPPRFSGLQFPNYSSELNVNALELDDSALYLCASSRAPGTGEFLAKNIQYFGAGTRLSVL.

This clone was counted once. The chain links TRBV4-2 to TRBJ2-1; 8 bases line up with TRBD2. Germline V CDR1 and CDR2: LGHNA, YNFKEQ. The CDR3 spans 16 residues. V lost 0 bases to trimming and J lost 8 bases; unmatched junction nucleotides: 9. CDR3: CASSQDRTSLGDEQFF. CDR3 sequence (DNA): TGTGCCAGCAGCCAAGATCGGACTAGCTTGGGGGATGAGCAGTTCTTC.

This clone has more than one count but fewer than ten. The chain carries TRBV5-4 and TRBJ2-1; D gene unclear. V was shortened by 5 bases and J by 3 bases, with 21 bases between the two germline ends. CDR3 length: 17 amino acids. The V gene's germline CDR1 is SGHNT and CDR2 YYREEE (reference sequence). CDR3 sequence reads: CASSLPSAPKDYNEQFF. The CDR3 DNA reads as TGTGCCAGCAGTTTACCAAGCGCTCCCAAAGACTACAATGAGCAGTTCTTC.

This sequence joins TRBV10-1 and TRBJ2-1, with TRBD2 matching 14 bases. The germline CDR1 and CDR2 sequences are WNHNN and SYGVQD (reference sequence). The CDR3 loop spans 17 amino acids. The trim removed 5 bases at V and 6 bases at J, leaving 9 bases unmatched. CDR3 residues: CASSPGGLAGVSNEQFF. CDR3 DNA sequence: TGCGCCAGCAGTCCGGGGGGACTAGCGGGAGTAAGCAATGAGCAGTTCTTC.

As concerns this clone: This specimen includes other DNA sequences encoding the same CDR3. The chain employs TRBV6-6 and TRBJ2-3; 8 bases align to TRBD1. The V segment lost 0 bases and the J segment 6 bases; nucleotides outside the gene matches: 5. Germline loops: CDR1 MNHNY, CDR2 SVGAGI (reference sequence). This CDR3 has 15 residues. The CDR3 loop is CASSYSRTGMDTQYF. CDR3 bases: TGTGCCAGCAGTTACTCACGGACAGGGATGGATACGCAGTATTTT.

This clone was seen a few times. The gene calls are TRBV6-6 and TRBJ2-1, with 14 bases aligning to TRBD2. The CDR3 extends over 16 amino acids. In germline, CDR1 is MNHNY, CDR2 SVGAGI (reference sequence). Losses at the gene ends were 2 bases for V and 8 bases for J; bases not matched to a gene: 5. In DNA form, the CDR3 reads TGTGCCAGCAGTTACGTGGGGACTAGCGGGAGCTATGAGCAGTTCTTC. Amino acids: CASSYVGTSGSYEQFF.

The chain is built from TRBV7-2 and TRBJ2-7, with TRBD2 matching 9 bases. This CDR3 comprises 16 residues. V was clipped by 4 bases and J by 6 bases; unmatched bases: 13. CDR1 and CDR2 from the germline V gene are SGHTA and FQGNSA. In DNA form, the CDR3 reads TGTGCCAGCAGCTCCACAAGCGCCTCACTAGCGGGCGAGCAGTACTTC. Residues: CASSSTSASLAGEQYF.

The genes are TRBV7-2 and TRBJ2-7; perhaps TRBD2 as D (7 bases). The germline CDR1 and CDR2 sequences are SGHTA and FQGNSA. CDR3 length equals 14 residues. Trimming pared 1 base from V and 5 bases from J, leaving 12 bases between. CDR3 amino acids: CASSLVRGANEQYF. CDR3 in DNA: TGTGCCAGCAGCTTAGTACGGGGGGCTAACGAGCAGTACTTC.

The chain is built from TRBV28 and TRBJ2-3, with D possibly TRBD2 on 5 matching bases. The CDR3 has 13 residues. Germline lookup yields CDR1 MDHEN and CDR2 SYDVKM. V gave up 8 bases and J gave up 2 bases, with 11 bases separating them. The CDR3 protein is CASWRANTDTQYF. The CDR3 region has the DNA TGTGCCAGCTGGCGGGCAAACACAGATACGCAGTATTTT. The full variable domain, in which reference TRBV28 and TRBJ2-3 provide the parts outside the CDR3, is DVKVTQSSRYLVKRTGEKVFLECVQDMDHENMFWYRQDPGLGLRLIYFSYDVKMKEKGDIPEGYSVSREKKERFSLILESASTNQTSMYLCASWRANTDTQYFGPGTRLTVL.

The chain has TRBV7-9 and TRBJ1-1, with 7 bases fitting TRBD1. After removal of 0 bases from V and 3 bases from J, the junction contained 7 bases not matched to a gene. The CDR3 spans 16 residues. Germline V gene lookup returns CDR1 SEHNR and CDR2 FQNEAQ (reference sequence). CDR3: CASSLAATGLHTEAFF. Written as DNA, the CDR3 is TGTGCCAGCAGCTTAGCAGCGACAGGGTTACACACTGAAGCTTTCTTT.

This clone has just one count. The CDR3: CASSIRTGTNTGELFF. CDR3 DNA sequence: TGCGCCAGCAGCATCCGGACAGGAACGAACACCGGGGAGCTGTTTTTT. The chain employs TRBV5-1 and TRBJ2-2, with TRBD1 matching 7 bases. The CDR3 totals 16 residues. Unmatched junction bases numbered 6, after V lost 4 bases and J lost 0 bases. Germline CDR1 SGHRS, CDR2 YFSETQ.

This clone is a singleton in its sample. CDR3 amino acids: CAWSVLRQETQYF. The CDR3 nucleotides are TGTGCCTGGAGTGTTTTGCGGCAAGAGACCCAGTACTTC. The chain joins TRBV30 to TRBJ2-5; D not certain. CDR3 length: 13 amino acids. CDR1 and CDR2 (germline): GTSNPN, SVGIG (reference sequence). Trimming shortened V by 0 bases and J by 2 bases, and 7 bases separated the two germline ends.

The V gene is TRBV19, the J gene TRBJ1-1; 7 bases map to TRBD1. CDR1 LNHDA and CDR2 SQIVND come from the germline V gene (reference sequence). The CDR3 is 12 residues long. The V and J ends lost 10 bases and 1 base, in that order; junction bases with no gene match: 3. The CDR3: CATRTGNTEAFF. CDR3 bases: TGTGCCACCCGGACAGGGAACACTGAAGCTTTCTTT.